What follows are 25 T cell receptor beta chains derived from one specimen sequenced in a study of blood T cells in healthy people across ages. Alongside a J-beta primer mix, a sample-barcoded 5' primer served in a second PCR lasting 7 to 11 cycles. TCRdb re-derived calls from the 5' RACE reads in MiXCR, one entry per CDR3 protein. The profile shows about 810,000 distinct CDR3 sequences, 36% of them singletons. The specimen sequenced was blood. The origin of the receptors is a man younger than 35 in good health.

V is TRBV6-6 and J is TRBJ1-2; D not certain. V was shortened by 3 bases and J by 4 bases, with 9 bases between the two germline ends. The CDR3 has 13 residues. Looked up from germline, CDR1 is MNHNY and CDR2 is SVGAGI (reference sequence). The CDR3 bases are TGTGCCAGCAGTTATAGGCAGGTCTATGGCTACACCTTC. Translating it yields CASSYRQVYGYTF.

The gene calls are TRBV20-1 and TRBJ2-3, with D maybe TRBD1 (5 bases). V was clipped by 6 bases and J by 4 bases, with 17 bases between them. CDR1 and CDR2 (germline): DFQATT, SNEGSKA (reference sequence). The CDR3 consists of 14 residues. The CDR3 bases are TGCAGTGCATTCGTAGGGGCCTCAGCAGATACGCAGTATTTT. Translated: CSAFVGASADTQYF.

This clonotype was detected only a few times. The CDR3 here is CASSYSGYVDYGYTF. The CDR3 region has the DNA TGTGCCAGCAGTTACTCGGGGTACGTCGACTATGGCTACACCTTC. The chain employs TRBV6-2 or TRBV6-3 and TRBJ1-2; D is ambiguous. Germline-derived CDR1 and CDR2 are MNHEY and SVGEGT. Trimming cost V 0 bases and J 3 bases, with 11 bases left between them. The CDR3 covers 15 residues.

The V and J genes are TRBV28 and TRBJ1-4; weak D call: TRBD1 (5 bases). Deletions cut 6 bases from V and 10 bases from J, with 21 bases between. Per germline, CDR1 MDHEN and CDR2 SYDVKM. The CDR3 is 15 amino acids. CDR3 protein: CASSDRRGWGGKLFF. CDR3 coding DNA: TGTGCCAGCAGCGACCGAAGGGGCTGGGGAGGAAAACTGTTTTTT.

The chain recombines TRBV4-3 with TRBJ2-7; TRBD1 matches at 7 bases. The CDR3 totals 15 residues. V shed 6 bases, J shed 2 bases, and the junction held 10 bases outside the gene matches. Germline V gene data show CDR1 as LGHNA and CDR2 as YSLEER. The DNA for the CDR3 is TGCGCCAGCAGGGAAAGACAGGGAGATGCCTACGAGCAGTACTTC. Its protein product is CASRERQGDAYEQYF.

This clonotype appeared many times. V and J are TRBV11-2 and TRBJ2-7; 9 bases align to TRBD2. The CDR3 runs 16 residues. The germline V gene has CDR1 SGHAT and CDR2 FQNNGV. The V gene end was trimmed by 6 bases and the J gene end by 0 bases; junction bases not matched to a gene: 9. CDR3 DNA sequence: TGTGCCAGCAGGGTGCCGGGACTAGCTACCTCCTACGAGCAGTACTTC. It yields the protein CASRVPGLATSYEQYF.

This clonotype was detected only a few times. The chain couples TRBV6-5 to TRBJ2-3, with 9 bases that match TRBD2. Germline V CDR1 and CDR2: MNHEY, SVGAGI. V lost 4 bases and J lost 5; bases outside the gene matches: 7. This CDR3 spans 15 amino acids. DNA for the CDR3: TGTGCCAGCAGTTCGGGGGCTAGCGGGGAAGATACGCAGTATTTT. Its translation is CASSSGASGEDTQYF.

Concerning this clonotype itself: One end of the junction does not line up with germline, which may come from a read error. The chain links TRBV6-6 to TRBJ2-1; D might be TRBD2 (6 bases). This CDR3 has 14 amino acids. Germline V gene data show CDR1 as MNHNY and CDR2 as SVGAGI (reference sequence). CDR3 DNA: TGTGTCAGCAGCAAACTAGCCTCCTACAATGAGCAGTTCTTC. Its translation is CVSSKLASYNEQFF.

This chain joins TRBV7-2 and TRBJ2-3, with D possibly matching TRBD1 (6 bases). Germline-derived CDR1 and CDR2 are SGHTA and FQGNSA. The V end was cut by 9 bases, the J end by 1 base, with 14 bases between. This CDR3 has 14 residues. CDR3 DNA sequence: TGTACCAGTAGTCCCCAGGGGCGCACAGATACGCAGTATTTT. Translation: CTSSPQGRTDTQYF.

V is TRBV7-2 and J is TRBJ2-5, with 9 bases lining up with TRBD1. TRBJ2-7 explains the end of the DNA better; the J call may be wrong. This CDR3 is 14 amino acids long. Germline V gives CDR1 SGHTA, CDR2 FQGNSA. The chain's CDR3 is CASSNRQGDYEQYF. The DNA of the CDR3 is TGTGCCAGCAGCAACCGACAGGGGGACTACGAGCAGTACTTC.

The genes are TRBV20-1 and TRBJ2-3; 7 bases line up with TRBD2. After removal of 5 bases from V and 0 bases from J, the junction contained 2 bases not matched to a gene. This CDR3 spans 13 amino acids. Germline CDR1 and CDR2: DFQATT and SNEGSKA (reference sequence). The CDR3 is CSAERDSTDTQYF. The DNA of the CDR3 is TGCAGTGCTGAGCGGGATAGCACAGATACGCAGTATTTT.

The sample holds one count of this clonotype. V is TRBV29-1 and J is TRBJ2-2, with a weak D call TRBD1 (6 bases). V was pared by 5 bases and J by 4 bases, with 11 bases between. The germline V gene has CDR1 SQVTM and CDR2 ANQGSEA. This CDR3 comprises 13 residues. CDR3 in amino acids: CSVRDKTTGELFF. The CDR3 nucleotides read TGCAGCGTTAGGGACAAAACCACCGGGGAGCTGTTTTTT.

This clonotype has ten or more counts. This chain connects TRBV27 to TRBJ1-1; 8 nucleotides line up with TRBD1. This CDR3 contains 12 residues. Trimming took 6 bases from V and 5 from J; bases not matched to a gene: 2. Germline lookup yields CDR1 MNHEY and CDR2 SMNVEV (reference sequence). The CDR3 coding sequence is TGTGCCAGCAGCCGACAGGGGACTGAAGCTTTCTTT. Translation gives CASSRQGTEAFF.

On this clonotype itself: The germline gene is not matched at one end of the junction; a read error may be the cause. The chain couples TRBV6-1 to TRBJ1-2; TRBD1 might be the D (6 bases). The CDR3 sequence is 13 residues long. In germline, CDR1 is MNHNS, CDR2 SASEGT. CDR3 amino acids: CARSGDRPNGYTF. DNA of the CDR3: TGTGCCCGCAGTGGTGACAGGCCAAATGGCTACACCTTC.

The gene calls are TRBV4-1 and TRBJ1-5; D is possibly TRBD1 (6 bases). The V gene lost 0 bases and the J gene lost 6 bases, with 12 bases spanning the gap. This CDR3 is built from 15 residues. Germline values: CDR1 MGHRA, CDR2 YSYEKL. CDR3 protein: CASSQEGAGIQPQHF. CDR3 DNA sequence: TGCGCCAGCAGCCAAGAGGGGGCAGGGATTCAGCCCCAGCATTTT.

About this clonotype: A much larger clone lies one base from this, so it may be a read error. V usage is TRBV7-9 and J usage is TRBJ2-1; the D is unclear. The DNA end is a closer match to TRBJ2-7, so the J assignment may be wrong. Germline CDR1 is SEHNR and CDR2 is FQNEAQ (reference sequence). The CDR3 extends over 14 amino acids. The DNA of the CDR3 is TGTGCCAGCAGCTTGGGCAGCCAGTACAATGAGCAGTACTTC. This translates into CASSLGSQYNEQYF.

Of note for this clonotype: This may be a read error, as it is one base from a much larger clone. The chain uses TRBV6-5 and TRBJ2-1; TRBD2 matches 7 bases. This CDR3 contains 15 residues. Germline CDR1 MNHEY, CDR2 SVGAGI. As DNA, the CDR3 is TGTGCCGGCAGCCCGAGACTAGCAACCTACAATGAGCAGTTCTTC. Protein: CAGSPRLATYNEQFF.

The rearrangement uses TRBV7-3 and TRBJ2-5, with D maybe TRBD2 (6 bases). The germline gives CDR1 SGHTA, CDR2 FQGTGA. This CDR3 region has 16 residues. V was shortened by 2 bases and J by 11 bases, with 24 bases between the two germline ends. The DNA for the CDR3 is TGTGCCAGCAGCTTAGGGACTGGCAGCTCCTACAATGAGCAGTACTTC. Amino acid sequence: CASSLGTGSSYNEQYF.

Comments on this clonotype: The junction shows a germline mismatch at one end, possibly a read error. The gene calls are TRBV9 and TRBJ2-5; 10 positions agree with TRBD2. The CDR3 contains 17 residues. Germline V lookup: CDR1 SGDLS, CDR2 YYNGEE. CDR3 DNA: TGTGCCAACAGCGTAGAAGGAAGAGCGGGGGGGGGAGAGACCCAGTACTTC. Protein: CANSVEGRAGGGETQYF.

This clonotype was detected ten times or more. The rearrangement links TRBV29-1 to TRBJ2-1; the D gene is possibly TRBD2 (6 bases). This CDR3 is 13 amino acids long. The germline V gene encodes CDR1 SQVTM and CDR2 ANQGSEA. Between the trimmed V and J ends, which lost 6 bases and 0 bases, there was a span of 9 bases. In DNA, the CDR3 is TGCAGCGTCGACGGGGGCTCCTACAATGAGCAGTTCTTC. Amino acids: CSVDGGSYNEQFF.

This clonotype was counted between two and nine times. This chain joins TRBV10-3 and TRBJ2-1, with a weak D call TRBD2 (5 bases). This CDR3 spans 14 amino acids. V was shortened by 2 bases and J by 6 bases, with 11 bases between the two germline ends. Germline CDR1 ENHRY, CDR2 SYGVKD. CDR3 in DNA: TGTGCCATCAGTGAGGCGGGCAGGTCCAATGAGCAGTTCTTC. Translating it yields CAISEAGRSNEQFF.

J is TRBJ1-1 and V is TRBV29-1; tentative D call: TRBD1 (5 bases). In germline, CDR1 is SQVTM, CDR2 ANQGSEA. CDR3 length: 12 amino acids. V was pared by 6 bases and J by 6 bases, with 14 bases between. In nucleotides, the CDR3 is TGCAGCGTGGTTTCCCCAGGGTCTGAAGCTTTCTTT. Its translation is CSVVSPGSEAFF.

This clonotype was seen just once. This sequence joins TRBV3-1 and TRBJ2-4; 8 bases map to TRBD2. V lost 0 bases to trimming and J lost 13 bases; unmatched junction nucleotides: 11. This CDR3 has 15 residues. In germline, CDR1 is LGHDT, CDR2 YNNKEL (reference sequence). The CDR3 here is CASSQDSGGFYEQYF. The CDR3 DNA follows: TGTGCCAGCAGCCAAGATTCGGGGGGGTTCTATGAGCAGTACTTC.

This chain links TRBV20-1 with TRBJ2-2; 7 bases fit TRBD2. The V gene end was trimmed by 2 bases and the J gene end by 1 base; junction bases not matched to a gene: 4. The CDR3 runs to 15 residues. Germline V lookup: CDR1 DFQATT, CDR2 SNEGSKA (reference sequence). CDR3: CSARSGGLNTGELFF. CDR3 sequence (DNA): TGCAGTGCTAGATCGGGGGGTCTGAACACCGGGGAGCTGTTTTTT.

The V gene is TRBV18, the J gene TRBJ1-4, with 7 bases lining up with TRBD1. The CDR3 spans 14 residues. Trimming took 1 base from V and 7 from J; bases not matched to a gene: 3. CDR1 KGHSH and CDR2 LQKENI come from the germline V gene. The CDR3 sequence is CASSPRQGTEKLFF. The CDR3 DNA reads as TGTGCCAGCTCACCACGACAGGGAACTGAAAAACTGTTTTTT.